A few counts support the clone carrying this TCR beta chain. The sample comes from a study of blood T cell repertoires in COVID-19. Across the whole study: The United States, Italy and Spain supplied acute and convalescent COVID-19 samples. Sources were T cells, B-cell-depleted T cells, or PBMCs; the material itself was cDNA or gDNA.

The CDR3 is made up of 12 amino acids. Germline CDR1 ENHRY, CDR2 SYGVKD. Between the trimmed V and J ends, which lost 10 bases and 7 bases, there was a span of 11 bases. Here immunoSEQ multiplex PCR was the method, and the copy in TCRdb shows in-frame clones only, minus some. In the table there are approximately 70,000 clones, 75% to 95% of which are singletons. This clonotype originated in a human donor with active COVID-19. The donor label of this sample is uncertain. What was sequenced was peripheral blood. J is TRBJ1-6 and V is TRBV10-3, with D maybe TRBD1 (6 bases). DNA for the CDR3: TGTGCCACCGCAGGACAGAATTCACCCCTCCACTTT. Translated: CATAGQNSPLHF.